This TCR beta chain emerged from a study of T cells after yellow fever vaccination (dated by TCRdb to the late 2010s). Regarding the study in general: The SMART-Seq v4 Ultra Low Input RNA kit was used to prepare libraries from fractions with low cell numbers. To track T-cell clones before and after primary and booster YFV17D yellow fever vaccination, bulk TCR alpha and beta repertoires were sequenced longitudinally. Two healthy male donors, one aged 18 to 30 and one aged 30 to 40 years, made up the cohort. Blood was collected at multiple timepoints before and after primary and secondary immunization, and bulk PBMC replicates and cell subsets were isolated. Study-wide conclusions, independent of this receptor: After the booster, most clones that had expanded after primary vaccination were detected again (roughly 96% of CD4 and 70% to 90% of CD8), suggesting broad maintenance of memory. FACS-sorted repertoires could contain abundant contaminating clonotypes from the bulk population, so computational filtering was required. A small fraction of clonotypes appeared in both the CD4 and CD8 compartments, likely as a result of convergent recombination. The study included only two donors, which limits how far the findings can be generalized. The secondary T-cell response was found to be weaker but faster than the primary response, with a peak reached on day 5 rather than on day 15.

TCR cDNA was made using 5'RACE template switching, a step that added a universal primer site and unique molecular identifiers. cDNA synthesis was primed from both the TCR alpha and TCR beta constant segments. Library amplification used two PCR steps, and the second PCR step added sample barcodes and sequencing adapters. Libraries were sequenced on Illumina HiSeq 2500 (2x100 bp) or NovaSeq (2x150 bp). In the paper's pipeline: MIGEC handled demultiplexing of reads and collapsing into UMI consensus sequences, while MiXCR performed V(D)J alignment. Clonotypes responding to the vaccine were identified with edgeR on replicate PBMC samples, with the criteria of FDR below 0.01 and a log2 fold change above 5 up to day 15. Each bulk clonotype received a CD4 or CD8 identity based on whether the sequenced CD4 or CD8 repertoire contained that clonotype at higher abundance. TCRdb redid the processing of the public reads, applying fastp at Q25 and MiXCR, and retained in-frame beta chains. Records with the same CDR3 protein are collapsed into one entry carrying the most frequent genes and DNA. These V and J calls derive from TCRdb rather than the authors' analysis. The sample contains just under 600,000 distinct CDR3 sequences, roughly 13% of them found a single time. The top ten clonotypes cover roughly an eighth of the sample.

The treatment or condition label of this sample denotes: live attenuated yellow fever vaccine strain. At each blood-draw timepoint, two biological replicates of bulk PBMCs were obtained. A standard Ficoll-Paque protocol was used to isolate PBMCs from peripheral blood. TriZol was used to extract RNA from bulk PBMCs, from CD4 and CD8 fractions, and from dextramer-positive and dextramer-negative fractions. Including cysteine and phenylalanine, the CDR3 has 16 amino acids. Only the CDR3 part of the read is kept: 48 bases, read in frame from the first base. CDR1 and CDR2, per the germline V gene (reference sequence), are DFQATT and SNEGSKA. The germline V end is reduced by 0 bases and the J end by 2 bases; junction bases left unmatched: 6. As for this clonotype: The target of this receptor is not known. It has no much larger one-base neighbor in the sample; base qualities were not kept.

The sequencing here drew on PBMCs, taken on the day of the yellow fever booster vaccination. The chain is encoded by TRBV20-1 joined to TRBJ2-2, and TRBD1 matches 7 of the central bases. This sequence was found in a man in his thirties or forties who received the YFV17D yellow fever vaccine. The CDR3 here reads CSAREPRQGNTGELFF. The sequenced DNA: TGCAGTGCTAGAGAGCCGAGACAGGGAAACACCGGGGAGCTGTTTTTT.